This TCR beta chain came from a study of T cell clones after liver transplantation. Across the whole study: TCRbeta sequencing after a pre-transplant mixed lymphocyte reaction identified graft-donor-reactive clones, later tracked in post-transplant blood.

Trimming took 1 base from V and 0 from J; bases not matched to a gene: 6. The CDR3 contains 18 residues. CDR1 is ENHRY and CDR2 is SYGVKD in the germline V gene. Assay used: immunoSEQ multiplex PCR; TCRdb lists only in-frame clones, some missing. The data hold approximately 18,000 clones, with 80% to 90% observed a single time. A few counts support this clone. CD3+CD4+ and CD3+CD8+ cells were FACS-sorted from thawed unstimulated PBMCs. The chain couples TRBV10-3 to TRBJ2-3, with 11 bases lining up with TRBD2. Sequencing was performed on CD8+ T cells from blood, taken approximately 45 months after liver transplant. This clonotype originated in a human patient who received a liver transplant. Some T cells may arise from the graft donor. The CDR3 loop reads CAISEYPRTSGSTDTQYF. The DNA of the CDR3 is TGTGCCATCAGTGAGTATCCCCGGACTAGCGGGAGCACAGATACGCAGTATTTT.